Sequencing of this T cell receptor (beta chain) was carried out in a study of beta chain features in type 1 diabetes. Study observations and caveats: A moderate, significant TCRB CDR3 shortening appeared in type 1 diabetes across four CD4+ subsets.

Trimming removed 1 base at V and 3 bases at J, with 12 bases between. This CDR3 has 14 residues. The V gene's germline CDR1 is SQVTM and CDR2 ANQGSEA. Of the isolated RNA, all was reverse transcribed, and so the sequenced material was expressed TCRB transcripts. The method was immunoSEQ multiplex PCR; TCRdb's version includes in-frame clones alone and lacks a portion of them. The sample has about 660,000 clones; roughly an eighth are singletons. Points on this clone: Its antigen is not known.

This sequence joins TRBV29-1 and TRBJ1-1; no clear D gene. Material for sequencing was naive CD4+ T cells from blood. The origin of this receptor is a man younger than 35 with type 1 diabetes. The CDR3 DNA reads as TGCAGCGTTGAAGCAGGTCCGTCGGACACTGAAGCTTTCTTT. It translates to CSVEAGPSDTEAFF.